The 21 T cell receptor beta chains below come from one sample, sequenced in a study of regulatory T cells in long-lasting Graves disease. The authors built TCR beta libraries using iRepertoire HTBI primers and Arm-PCR of CDR3 regions. TCRdb itself ran the multiplex PCR reads through MiXCR, one entry per CDR3 protein. The profile covers approximately 470,000 distinct CDR3 sequences, with around 16% appearing a single time and 9% to 15% taken by the ten largest. Time point reported: newly diagnosed GD, antithyroid drugs for less than 3 months. PBMC-derived RNA was used for the TCR library. This sample was also put to use in a study of T cells in Graves' hyperthyroidism and ophthalmopathy.

The source was peripheral blood mononuclear cells (PBMCs), collected at new diagnosis, from a patient treated with antithyroid drugs. The receptor source for this set is a man aged 40-50 years with Graves disease.

This clonotype was detected only a few times. The genes are TRBV20-1 and TRBJ2-7, with 8 nucleotides matching TRBD1. In germline, CDR1 is DFQATT, CDR2 SNEGSKA (reference sequence). The CDR3 sequence is 15 residues long. V gave up 0 bases and J gave up 5 bases; unmatched junction bases: 9. CDR3 region: CSARDPGRGLNEQYF. CDR3 DNA: TGCAGTGCTAGAGATCCCGGCAGGGGGCTGAACGAGCAGTACTTC.

This clonotype was detected ten times or more. V is TRBV29-1 and J is TRBJ2-1, with TRBD1 as a possible D gene (6 bases). V gave up 6 bases and J gave up 1 base, with 16 bases separating them. The CDR3 consists of 15 residues. From germline, CDR1 is SQVTM and CDR2 ANQGSEA. This CDR3 is CSVHRDPGSYNEQFF. The CDR3 nucleotides read TGCAGCGTGCACAGGGACCCTGGGTCCTACAATGAGCAGTTCTTC.

This clonotype has at least ten counts. The genes are TRBV28 and TRBJ2-1; maybe TRBD1 (7 bases). CDR3 length: 13 amino acids. CDR1 and CDR2 from the germline V gene are MDHEN and SYDVKM. The ends were cut back, 8 bases at V and 5 bases at J, with 13 bases in the middle. The CDR3 is CASRRGRDNEQFF. The CDR3 coding sequence is TGTGCCAGCCGGAGGGGGCGAGACAATGAGCAGTTCTTC. The full variable domain, rest sourced from reference TRBV28 and TRBJ2-1, is DVKVTQSSRYLVKRTGEKVFLECVQDMDHENMFWYRQDPGLGLRLIYFSYDVKMKEKGDIPEGYSVSREKKERFSLILESASTNQTSMYLCASRRGRDNEQFFGPGTRLTVL.

This clonotype was observed at least ten times. The rearrangement links TRBV5-5 to TRBJ2-7, with D perhaps matching TRBD2 (6 bases). The V and J ends lost 0 bases and 7 bases respectively, with 8 bases between them. This CDR3 contains 12 residues. Germline values: CDR1 SGHKS, CDR2 YYEKEE (reference sequence). CDR3 sequence (DNA): TGTGCCAGCAGCTTGGCGGGGAGGGAGCAGTACTTC. Protein sequence: CASSLAGREQYF.

There are many counts of this clonotype. Here the CDR3 reads CASRLRPTDTQYF. The DNA for the CDR3 is TGTGCCAGCAGACTTCGACCCACAGATACGCAGTATTTT. The chain has TRBV12-3 or TRBV12-4 and TRBJ2-3; D remains ambiguous. CDR3 length: 13 amino acids. V gave up 6 bases and J gave up 2 bases, with 9 bases separating them.

This chain links TRBV5-4 with TRBJ2-1; 9 nucleotides line up with TRBD2. CDR3 length: 15 amino acids. Germline lookup yields CDR1 SGHNT and CDR2 YYREEE (reference sequence). Trimming took 7 bases from V and 2 from J; bases not matched to a gene: 7. CDR3 coding DNA: TGTGCCAGCTCGGCTAGCGGGGTAGCCTACAATGAGCAGTTCTTC. Translation: CASSASGVAYNEQFF. The full variable domain, with the rest looked up from reference TRBV5-4 and TRBJ2-1, is ETGVTQSPTHLIKTRGQQVTLRCSSQSGHNTVSWYQQALGQGPQFIFQYYREEENGRGNFPPRFSGLQFPNYSSELNVNALELDDSALYLCASSASGVAYNEQFFGPGTRLTVL.

This clonotype was recorded at least ten times. The chain uses TRBV27 and TRBJ2-7; 9 bases line up with TRBD2. CDR3 length: 14 amino acids. V trimming: 4 bases; J trimming: 6 bases; junction bases outside the gene matches: 7. In germline, CDR1 is MNHEY, CDR2 SMNVEV (reference sequence). The CDR3 protein is CASSSTGTSSEQYF. The CDR3 DNA reads as TGTGCCAGCAGTTCCACCGGGACTAGCTCCGAGCAGTACTTC.

This clonotype has only a few counts. The chain carries TRBV7-9 and TRBJ2-1; D remains unclear. V was clipped by 4 bases and J by 2 bases, with 12 bases between them. CDR3 length: 15 amino acids. Germline V gene lookup returns CDR1 SEHNR and CDR2 FQNEAQ (reference sequence). CDR3 in amino acids: CASSSRDRTYNEQFF. CDR3 sequence (DNA): TGTGCCAGCAGCTCAAGGGATAGGACCTACAATGAGCAGTTCTTC.

This clonotype has a count of ten or more. V and J are TRBV20-1 and TRBJ1-1; a possible D gene is TRBD1 (5 bases). The CDR3 length is 12 residues. V lost 5 bases, J lost 1 base, and 8 bases lay in between. Germline V gene lookup returns CDR1 DFQATT and CDR2 SNEGSKA (reference sequence). CDR3 nucleotides: TGCAGTGCTCGACAGCCGAACACTGAAGCTTTCTTT. This sequence encodes CSARQPNTEAFF.

The chain recombines TRBV18 with TRBJ2-7, with D possibly TRBD1 on 5 matching bases. This CDR3 is 14 amino acids long. Germline V lookup: CDR1 KGHSH, CDR2 LQKENI. V lost 2 bases, J lost 2 bases, and 10 bases lay in between. CDR3 amino acids: CASSPTRGTYEQYF. Here the CDR3 DNA reads TGTGCCAGCTCACCAACAAGGGGCACCTACGAGCAGTACTTC.

As to this clonotype: The junction shows a germline mismatch at one end, possibly a read error. This chain links TRBV7-2 with TRBJ1-5, with 8 bases fitting TRBD1. Germline V lookup: CDR1 SGHTA, CDR2 FQGNSA. This CDR3 spans 13 amino acids. The CDR3 spells CASSLDRGGTQHF. The CDR3 nucleotides read TGTGCCAGCAGCTTAGACAGGGGGGGGACCCAGCACTTT.

Only a few counts were recorded for this clonotype. The chain couples TRBV20-1 to TRBJ2-7, with D perhaps matching TRBD2 (5 bases). The CDR3 spans 15 residues. The V gene lost 3 bases and the J gene lost 0 bases, with 15 bases spanning the gap. The germline CDR1 and CDR2 sequences are DFQATT and SNEGSKA (reference sequence). The CDR3, as DNA: TGCAGTGCTAGGGATTCCGGGATGCTCTCCTACGAGCAGTACTTC. It translates to CSARDSGMLSYEQYF.

This clonotype was seen at least ten times. The chain carries TRBV18 and TRBJ2-5; 7 bases fit TRBD1. Per germline, CDR1 KGHSH and CDR2 LQKENI. The V gene end was trimmed by 5 bases and the J gene end by 0 bases; junction bases not matched to a gene: 3. The CDR3 covers 14 residues. The CDR3 coding sequence is TGTGCCAGCTCATACAGGGGAGACCAAGAGACCCAGTACTTC. Amino acids: CASSYRGDQETQYF.

This clonotype was observed a handful of times. This chain links TRBV24-1 with TRBJ2-2, with 9 bases that match TRBD1. Trimming removed 5 bases from V and 4 bases from J; junction bases left unmatched: 7. The CDR3 consists of 16 residues. Germline values: CDR1 KGHDR, CDR2 SFDVKD. This CDR3 reads CATSGSRDRVTGELFF. The DNA for the CDR3 is TGTGCCACCAGTGGGTCCCGGGACAGGGTCACCGGGGAGCTGTTTTTT.

This clonotype was detected many times. V and J are TRBV11-3 and TRBJ2-1; possibly TRBD1 or TRBD2 for D (7 bases each). This CDR3 spans 14 amino acids. The V end was cut by 11 bases, the J end by 4 bases, with 18 bases between. Germline lookup yields CDR1 SGHNT and CDR2 YENEEA. For the CDR3, the DNA is TGTGCCCTCCCAGGGGGGGCACGGTACAATGAGCAGTTCTTC. Its protein product is CALPGGARYNEQFF.

For this clonotype: This clone may be a read error of a much larger clone one base away. This chain uses TRBV2 with TRBJ1-1; tentative D call: TRBD1 (5 bases). This CDR3 is built from 15 residues. Germline V gene sequence: CDR1 SNHLY, CDR2 FYNNEI. The CDR3 reads CAGSEWGGISLEAFF. Here the CDR3 DNA reads TGTGCCGGCAGTGAATGGGGGGGTATCAGCCTTGAAGCTTTCTTT.

This clonotype was picked up many times. V usage is TRBV28 and J usage is TRBJ1-5; 9 positions match TRBD1. This CDR3 is built from 16 residues. Germline lookup yields CDR1 MDHEN and CDR2 SYDVKM. With 6 bases clipped from V and 4 bases from J, the junction kept 10 bases outside the gene matches. The CDR3 region is CASRPAGTGKNQPQHF. The CDR3 DNA reads TGTGCCAGCAGACCCGCCGGGACAGGGAAAAATCAGCCCCAGCATTTT. The full variable domain, its missing parts supplied by reference TRBV28 and TRBJ1-5, is DVKVTQSSRYLVKRTGEKVFLECVQDMDHENMFWYRQDPGLGLRLIYFSYDVKMKEKGDIPEGYSVSREKKERFSLILESASTNQTSMYLCASRPAGTGKNQPQHFGDGTRLSIL.

This clonotype has just a few counts. This chain links TRBV29-1 with TRBJ1-1, with D uncertain. V lost 2 bases and J lost 4, with 11 bases in between. CDR3 size: 13 residues. CDR1 is SQVTM, CDR2 ANQGSEA, per germline. The CDR3 DNA reads TGCAGCGTTGAAAGGTTTGAGGGCACTGAAGCTTTCTTT. Residues: CSVERFEGTEAFF.

This clonotype was found a few times. V gene TRBV24-1 combines with J gene TRBJ2-2, with D hard to call. The CDR3 contains 16 residues. Between the trimmed V and J ends, which lost 5 bases and 1 base, there was a span of 13 bases. The V gene's germline CDR1 is KGHDR and CDR2 SFDVKD. DNA for the CDR3: TGTGCCACCAGTGCCCCGCCCCCCAGGAACACCGGGGAGCTGTTTTTT. It yields the protein CATSAPPPRNTGELFF.

This clonotype has a count of ten or more. This sequence joins TRBV27 and TRBJ2-3, with TRBD2 matching 9 bases. The CDR3 runs to 15 residues. Germline trimming cut 8 bases from V and 5 bases from J; bases unmatched to any gene: 11. Germline loops: CDR1 MNHEY, CDR2 SMNVEV (reference sequence). CDR3 region: CASSGRREGRDTQYF. For the CDR3, the DNA is TGTGCCAGCTCGGGAAGGCGGGAGGGCCGAGATACGCAGTATTTT.

This chain uses TRBV7-8 with TRBJ1-2; D remains unclear. There are 12 residues in the CDR3. CDR1 SGHVS and CDR2 FQNEAQ come from the germline V gene. V dropped 3 bases and J dropped 3 bases, with 5 bases sitting between them. The CDR3 sequence is CASSLVDYGYTF. CDR3 DNA sequence: TGTGCCAGCAGCTTGGTGGACTATGGCTACACCTTC.